The TCR beta chain under discussion was sequenced for a study of glioma-infiltrating T cells. Study results and limitations: CDR3 overlap between tissue and blood was very small. Above-expected tissue-blood divergence occurred in all gliomas, most in low-grade ones.

The iRepertoire nested amplicon-rescue multiplex PCR amplified TCR alpha and beta CDR3s from RNA. For one-step reverse transcription and amplification, roughly 95-400 ng of tissue mRNA or PBMC total RNA was used. One entry per CDR3 protein, called by TCRdb with MiXCR from the multiplex PCR reads. The data hold around 100,000 distinct CDR3 sequences, with 29% observed a single time. To note about this clonotype: Its antigen is not identified. A much larger clone sits a single nucleotide away, making a read error possible.

The sample comprised glioma tissue, nonneoplastic brain tissue, or PBMCs (not recorded which). The receptor's source is a human donor with low-grade glioma or glioblastoma, undergoing nonglioma brain surgery, or in good health (not recorded which).

In DNA form, the CDR3 reads TGCAGTGGGTCGGAGGGGTACTTCCAAGGGACCCAGTACTTC. Translation gives CSGSEGYFQGTQYF. The chain is built from TRBV20-1 and TRBJ2-5, with D possibly TRBD2 on 6 matching bases. Germline V gives CDR1 DFQATT, CDR2 SNEGSKA (reference sequence). This CDR3 contains 14 residues.